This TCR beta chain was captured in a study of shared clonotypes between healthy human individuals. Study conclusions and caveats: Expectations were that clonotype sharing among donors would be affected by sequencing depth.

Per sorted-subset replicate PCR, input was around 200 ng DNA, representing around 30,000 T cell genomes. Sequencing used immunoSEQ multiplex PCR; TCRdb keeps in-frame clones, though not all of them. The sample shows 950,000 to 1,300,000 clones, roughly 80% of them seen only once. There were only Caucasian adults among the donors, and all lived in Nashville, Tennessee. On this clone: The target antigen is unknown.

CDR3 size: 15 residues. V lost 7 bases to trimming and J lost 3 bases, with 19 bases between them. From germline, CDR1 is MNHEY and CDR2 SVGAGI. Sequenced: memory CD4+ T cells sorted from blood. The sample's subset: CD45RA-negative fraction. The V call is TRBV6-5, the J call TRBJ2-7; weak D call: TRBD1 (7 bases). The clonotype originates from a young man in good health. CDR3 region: CASKEGAQGLYEQYF. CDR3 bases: TGTGCCAGCAAGGAGGGGGCGCAAGGGCTCTACGAGCAGTACTTC.